This T cell receptor beta chain was captured in a study of control samples from healthy donors and cancer patients. Clones were read by immunoSEQ multiplex PCR, and TCRdb kept only the in-frame ones, dropping some. The repertoire holds 120,000 or so clones, with 85% to 95% as singletons. The CDR3 contains 18 residues. The V gene end was trimmed by 3 bases and the J gene end by 2 bases; junction bases not matched to a gene: 10. The V gene's germline CDR1 is LNHDA and CDR2 SQIVND (reference sequence). This clonotype originated in a man aged 80 or over with head and neck cancer. The J gene is TRBJ2-3, the V gene TRBV19, with 11 bases matching TRBD2. Sequencing input: PBMCs. The CDR3 is CASSISSSGRTLTDTQYF. In nucleotides, the CDR3 is TGTGCCAGTAGTATTTCGTCTAGCGGGAGGACCCTCACAGATACGCAGTATTTT.